This TCR beta chain came from a study of spatial heterogeneity in lung cancer (dated 2019 in TCRdb). General notes on the study: More beta-chain than alpha-chain transcripts were consistently detected, likely reflecting higher beta-chain transcript abundance. In the raw uncorrected reads, each unique combination of TCR and UMI appeared more than ten times on average. In non-small cell lung cancer, the study made a quantitative comparison of TCR alpha and beta repertoires among multiple tumor regions, matched nontumor lung and blood. Nonsynonymous mutation counts, determined by whole-exome sequencing of tumor tissue, were related to features of the TCR repertoire. At surgery, both alpha and beta chains were TCR-sequenced in 200 to 250 tumor regions, approximately 64 matched nontumor lung samples and 56 PBMC samples. Results the study describes overall, beyond this receptor: Confirming at a functional level the hypothesis that regional TCRs recognize regional mutations was considered to require additional single-cell paired TCR alpha and beta sequencing. Ubiquitous expanded tumor TCRs were found in blood more often at tumor resection than at routine follow-up.

Points on this clonotype: Its antigen remains undetermined. No base qualities exist here, and no much larger clone lies one base off it.

The V and J ends are trimmed by 6 bases and 5 bases, leaving 13 bases between them. According to the germline V gene, CDR1 reads MNHEY and CDR2 reads SVGEGT. The CDR3 runs 13 amino acids, cysteine and phenylalanine included. CDR3 DNA is the only sequence kept; it has 39 bases, read in frame from the first base. Preparation of the library involved 5' RACE. The reads were generated on a NextSeq 500. In the TCR library protocol, a unique molecular identifier was attached to each TCR cDNA molecule so that PCR and sequencing errors could be corrected. The authors' pipeline ran thus. TCR identification, UMI-based error correction and CDR3 extraction were performed with Decombinator tools. TCRs above a frequency of 2 per 1,000, corresponding to the top 1% of the tumor frequency distribution, were defined as expanded. Rényi diversity was computed with the R vegan package after subsampling each repertoire 100 times to 5,000 TCRs. CDR3 similarity networks were constructed using string-kernel similarity of amino acid triplets, with links drawn between CDR3s whose pairwise similarity was above 0.82. TCRdb reworked the public reads: Q25 trimming with fastp, MiXCR clone assembly, productive beta chains retained. Each CDR3 protein appears once, grouped with its most common genes and DNA. V and J calls and clone size were set by TCRdb, not the authors. The sample yields 28,000 or so distinct CDR3 sequences; about 13% were counted once. The top ten hold 25% of the sample.

Reading the label with the study, this specimen's time point is: sample taken at primary tumor resection. TCR sequencing used whole RNA extracted from tumor and nontumor lung tissue, or from cryopreserved PBMC samples, without cell sorting. Donors were 65 to 85 patients with early-stage, untreated non-small cell lung cancer from the lung TRACERx cohort. Only patients for whom sufficient RNA was available from at least two tumor regions were selected for TCR sequencing. This clonotype originated in a female donor with early-stage non-small cell lung cancer. The specimen was PBMCs, collected at surgery. Rearrangement joined TRBV6-2 or TRBV6-3 to TRBJ2-5, with no D gene named confidently. The nucleotide sequence is TGTGCCAGCAGCATCCTCGCGAGGGAGACCCAGTACTTC. The encoded protein is CASSILARETQYF.